This T cell receptor beta chain is from a study of shared clonotypes between healthy human individuals (TCRdb year 2020). Regarding the research as a whole: The cohort comprised a couple of women and a few men aged 18 to 49 years. To estimate repertoire size and how much clonotypes are shared between individuals, the study performed deep sequencing of blood TCR repertoires from 4 to 6 healthy adults. Different laboratories and diverse techniques were used to prepare libraries and sequence TCR repertoires, to increase sequencing depth and limit assay-specific biases. Leukapheresis yielded between about 0.9 and 8.9 billion PBMCs per donor. General findings and caveats noted by the study authors: Pairwise subsampling led to the expectation that sequencing depth would affect the degree of clonotype sharing among donors. Because the study included a small number of donors, the genetic and exposure-history diversity represented was limited. Sampling was restricted to blood, and TCR repertoires in tissues likely differ from the TCR repertoires found in blood.

The CDR3 sequence holds 14 residues, the cysteine and phenylalanine included. Left in the record is the CDR3 DNA by itself, 42 bases read in frame from the first base. V is cut back by 6 bases and J by 7 bases, with 9 bases in the junction unmatched. The germline V gene encodes CDR1 MNHNY and CDR2 SVGAGI (reference sequence). Using the deep immunoSEQ assay, multiplex PCR amplified TCR CDR3 regions from genomic DNA. For each cell subset, the extracted genomic DNA was distributed evenly across all wells of several immunoSEQ 96-well plates, and each plate served as one replicate. For unsorted PBMC, around 0.3 ug genomic DNA, equal to 30,000 or so T cell genomes, was loaded into each replicate PCR. Unsorted PBMC genomic DNA was sequenced across ten immunoSEQ deep assay plates. Purified libraries were measured with a Qubit 3.0 fluorometer, size-checked on a Bioanalyzer 2100, and measured again with the KAPA Library Quantification kit. Every immunoSEQ 96-well plate was sequenced on a dedicated single-read 150-cycle Illumina NextSeq 550 flow cell. In the authors' own workflow: Because the immunoSEQ output included only junctional sequences and no quality scores, the filtering could not be the same as the filtering used for full-length reads. To assign V/J genes and CDR3, sequences were annotated against IMGT germline references using PyIR, a Python wrapper for IgBLAST v1.9. Any read was removed if the V/J assignment was weak (E-value above 1e-6), the CDR3 was missing, or the read contained stop codons, out-of-frame junctions, or ambiguous translated residues. A V3J clonotype was defined by an identical inferred V gene, J gene, and CDR3 amino acid sequence. To compute the percentage overlap between repertoires, the number of shared unique clonotypes was divided by the size of the smaller repertoire. Repertoire richness was assessed with RTK rarefaction, the Chao1 estimator, and Recon v2.1 estimates of unobserved clonotypes. This immuneACCESS table, as held by TCRdb, lists in-frame sequences with V and J called but not all clones. Of the missing ones, under half trace to an unresolved V gene in checked studies; the others have no known cause. V, J and clone size derive from that table, while D and trimming were established from the DNA sequence. The sample table contains fewer than 600,000 clones; only one count was recorded for around 78% of them. The top ten hold more than 10% of the sample.

Details on this clone: The antigen it recognizes is unknown. Base qualities are missing; no much larger clone stands one base away.

The donors were healthy, HIV-negative adults with no recently reported acute infections or vaccinations. Every donor was a Caucasian adult living in Nashville, Tennessee, USA. For unsorted samples, 75 million to 90 million PBMCs were counted and genomic DNA was extracted with the QIAamp DNA Blood Mini kit. Blood was obtained by leukapheresis, after which PBMCs were separated by Ficoll-Histopaque density gradient centrifugation and cryopreserved in liquid nitrogen vapor phase. This chain joins TRBV6-6 to TRBJ1-5, with 7 central nucleotides matching TRBD1. Specimen: PBMCs. The sequence was obtained from a woman aged 40-49 years in good health. Some clones in this sample may be carry-over from other donors' samples. The CDR3: CASRSGGLRQPQHF. The sequence in DNA is TGTGCCAGCAGATCAGGGGGATTGCGGCAGCCCCAGCATTTT.